One and the same sample provided the 32 T cell receptor beta chains below, sequenced in a study of blood T cell repertoires in COVID-19. Sequencing used immunoSEQ multiplex PCR; TCRdb keeps in-frame clones, though not all of them. The sample holds about 400,000 clones; roughly 90% are singletons and the top ten take roughly 1.2%. Sequenced: peripheral blood. The receptors derive from a man aged 35-49 years with acute or convalescent COVID-19.

The V and J genes are TRBV20-1 and TRBJ1-1, with D unclear. Trimming stripped 3 bases from V and 6 bases from J, with 5 bases between. Germline values: CDR1 DFQATT, CDR2 SNEGSKA (reference sequence). The CDR3 extends over 10 amino acids. CDR3 region: CSASRAEAFF. The CDR3 DNA reads TGCAGTGCTAGCCGGGCTGAAGCTTTCTTT.

The chain carries TRBV7-2 and TRBJ1-6, with 11 bases matching TRBD1. The J segment lost 3 bases and the V segment lost 1 base, leaving 8 bases of the junction unmatched. Germline V CDR1 and CDR2: SGHTA, FQGNSA. The CDR3 extends over 19 amino acids. CDR3 nucleotide sequence: TGTGCCAGCAGCTTAGAGAAGTGGGGACAGGGGGTCTATAATTCACCCCTCCACTTT. It codes for CASSLEKWGQGVYNSPLHF.

This clone was seen a single time. The chain carries TRBV30 and TRBJ1-3; D unclear. The V gene's germline CDR1 is GTSNPN and CDR2 SVGIG (reference sequence). This CDR3 contains 14 residues. V gave up 3 bases and J gave up 0 bases, with 9 bases separating them. The CDR3 loop reads CAWSFGSSGNTIYF. In nucleotides, the CDR3 is TGTGCCTGGAGCTTTGGCAGCTCTGGAAACACCATATATTTT.

The J gene is TRBJ1-2, the V gene TRBV5-1, with 7 bases identical to TRBD1. J gave up 2 bases and V 4 bases, and 5 bases lay outside the gene matches. The CDR3 is 14 amino acids. Germline V gene sequence: CDR1 SGHRS, CDR2 YFSETQ. In nucleotides, the CDR3 is TGCGCCAGCAGCCCTGACAGGGTAAACTATGGCTACACCTTC. It specifies CASSPDRVNYGYTF. Full variable domain (outside the CDR3, taken from reference TRBV5-1 and TRBJ1-2): KAGVTQTPRYLIKTRGQQVTLSCSPISGHRSVSWYQQTPGQGLQFLFEYFSETQRNKGNFPGRFSGRQFSNSRSEMNVSTLELGDSALYLCASSPDRVNYGYTFGSGTRLTVV.

The chain couples TRBV19 to TRBJ2-1; a possible D gene is TRBD2 (6 bases). The CDR3 has 12 residues. Trimming removed 3 bases at V and 9 bases at J, with 9 bases between. CDR1 is LNHDA, CDR2 SQIVND, per germline (reference sequence). Here the CDR3 DNA reads TGTGCCAGTAGTATTGACGGGGGTGAGCAGTTCTTC. It yields the protein CASSIDGGEQFF.

V usage is TRBV7-2 and J usage is TRBJ2-1; 9 nucleotides agree with TRBD2. CDR3 length: 14 residues. Per germline, CDR1 SGHTA and CDR2 FQGNSA. The J segment lost 6 bases and the V segment lost 6 bases, leaving 6 bases of the junction unmatched. The CDR3: CASSRTSATNEQFF. For the CDR3, the DNA is TGTGCCAGCAGTAGGACTAGCGCCACCAATGAGCAGTTCTTC.

CDR3 nucleotide sequence: TGCGCCAGCAGCCAAGGGTCCCAGGCGGGAGGGTACAATGAGCAGTTCTTC. It specifies CASSQGSQAGGYNEQFF. J is TRBJ2-1 and V is TRBV4-1, with 9 nucleotides matching TRBD2. V shed 1 base and J 4 bases; nucleotides not matched to a gene: 8. The V gene's germline CDR1 is MGHRA and CDR2 YSYEKL. The CDR3 has 17 residues.

In nucleotides, the CDR3 is TGTGCCAGTAGCAGTAGGGGTTATGACAATCAGCCCCAGCATTTT. It yields the protein CASSSRGYDNQPQHF. The chain employs TRBV19 and TRBJ1-5, with D tentatively TRBD1 (5 bases). The CDR3 totals 15 residues. The V and J ends lost 6 bases and 3 bases respectively, with 15 bases between them. Germline V CDR1 and CDR2: LNHDA, SQIVND (reference sequence).

The gene calls are TRBV6-2 or TRBV6-3 and TRBJ2-3; 8 positions match TRBD2. Germline CDR1 reads MNHEY; CDR2 reads SVGEGT. This CDR3 has 13 amino acids. V was pared by 4 bases and J by 6 bases, with 3 bases of the junction left unmatched. CDR3 DNA sequence: TGTGCCAGCAGTTGGCGGGGGGCCGATACGCAGTATTTT. It yields the protein CASSWRGADTQYF.

This clone came up once. CDR3 DNA: TGTGCCAGCAGACCAGACAGGGGGCAAACCTACGAGCAGTACTTC. Amino acids: CASRPDRGQTYEQYF. The J gene is TRBJ2-7, the V gene TRBV28; TRBD1 matches at 10 bases. CDR3 length: 15 amino acids. Losses at the gene ends were 6 bases for V and 2 bases for J; bases not matched to a gene: 7. CDR1 MDHEN and CDR2 SYDVKM come from the germline V gene.

The chain is built from TRBV28 and TRBJ1-6; TRBD1 might be the D (5 bases). The CDR3 spans 15 residues. Looked up from germline, CDR1 is MDHEN and CDR2 is SYDVKM. Deletions cut 6 bases from V and 0 bases from J, with 9 bases between. In DNA, the CDR3 is TGTGCCAGCAGCGACAGCTACTCCTATAATTCACCCCTCCACTTT. Translated: CASSDSYSYNSPLHF.

J is TRBJ1-2 and V is TRBV6-5; perhaps TRBD1 as D (5 bases). Germline V gene lookup returns CDR1 MNHEY and CDR2 SVGAGI. Between the trimmed V and J ends, which lost 5 bases and 8 bases, there was a span of 21 bases. This CDR3 has 15 amino acids. This CDR3 is CASSNGTHRTGGYTF. The CDR3 coding sequence is TGTGCCAGCAGTAACGGGACTCACAGGACGGGGGGCTACACCTTC.

This chain links TRBV1 with TRBJ2-1; no DNA check was done on the table's D call, TRBD1. TRBV1 is a pseudogene locus. The CDR3 totals 15 residues. DNA for the CDR3: TGCACCAGCAGCCGGACGTACAGGGTTTTGGATGAGCAGTTCTTC. This encodes CTSSRTYRVLDEQFF.

The rearrangement uses TRBV4-1 and TRBJ1-6; the match to TRBD1 covers 7 bases. The ends lost 4 bases at V and 10 bases at J; junction bases unmatched: 7. Looked up from germline, CDR1 is MGHRA and CDR2 is YSYEKL. The CDR3 contains 14 residues. The CDR3, as DNA: TGCGCCAGCAGCCTGGGACAGATTAACTCACCCCTCCACTTT. Translated: CASSLGQINSPLHF.

The gene calls are TRBV7-6 and TRBJ2-2; D perhaps matches TRBD2 (6 bases). Per germline, CDR1 SGHVS and CDR2 FNYEAQ. The CDR3 consists of 16 residues. V was clipped by 0 bases and J by 7 bases, with 15 bases between them. CDR3 sequence reads: CASSLAPRGTSGELFF. The CDR3 coding sequence is TGTGCCAGCAGCTTAGCCCCCCGGGGGACCAGCGGGGAGCTGTTTTTT.

The chain joins TRBV19 to TRBJ1-1, with 9 bases lining up with TRBD1. The V segment lost 4 bases and the J segment 2 bases; nucleotides outside the gene matches: 5. Looked up from germline, CDR1 is LNHDA and CDR2 is SQIVND (reference sequence). This CDR3 is 15 amino acids long. CDR3 residues: CASSTGTGRNTEAFF. As DNA, the CDR3 is TGTGCCAGTAGTACCGGGACAGGGAGAAACACTGAAGCTTTCTTT. The complete variable domain, with remaining parts taken from reference TRBV19 and TRBJ1-1, reads DGGITQSPKYLFRKEGQNVTLSCEQNLNHDAMYWYRQDPGQGLRLIYYSQIVNDFQKGDIAEGYSVSREKKESFPLTVTSAQKNPTAFYLCASSTGTGRNTEAFFGQGTRLTVV.

This chain uses TRBV5-1 with TRBJ2-2; 7 bases are shared with TRBD1. Germline CDR1 is SGHRS and CDR2 is YFSETQ. V lost 1 base to trimming and J lost 6 bases; unmatched junction nucleotides: 0. The CDR3 length is 13 residues. The CDR3 reads CASSLTGAGELFF. CDR3 nucleotides: TGCGCCAGCAGCTTGACAGGGGCCGGGGAGCTGTTTTTT. The whole variable domain, remainder taken from reference TRBV5-1 and TRBJ2-2, is KAGVTQTPRYLIKTRGQQVTLSCSPISGHRSVSWYQQTPGQGLQFLFEYFSETQRNKGNFPGRFSGRQFSNSRSEMNVSTLELGDSALYLCASSLTGAGELFFGEGSRLTVL.

The V call is TRBV7-2, the J call TRBJ1-6, with 12 bases that match TRBD1. The CDR3 covers 14 residues. Germline lookup yields CDR1 SGHTA and CDR2 FQGNSA. J was trimmed by 12 bases and V by 4 bases; bases with no gene match: 4. The CDR3 DNA reads as TGTGCCAGCAGCTCGGGACAGGGGGCCGGACCCCTCCACTTT. It specifies CASSSGQGAGPLHF.

The chain uses TRBV27 and TRBJ1-2; D remains ambiguous. Trimming removed 9 bases from V and 0 bases from J, with 17 bases in between. Germline V gene lookup returns CDR1 MNHEY and CDR2 SMNVEV (reference sequence). There are 15 residues in the CDR3. The CDR3 reads CARGTDGEPNYGYTF. In DNA, the CDR3 is TGTGCCAGGGGAACTGACGGGGAGCCTAACTATGGCTACACCTTC.

On this clone itself: The same CDR3 arises from other DNA sequences in this sample as well. V is TRBV11-2 and J is TRBJ1-1, with TRBD1 identical over 8 bases. Germline CDR1 SGHAT, CDR2 FQNNGV. Trimming at V came to 5 bases and at J to 7 bases, leaving 3 bases not matched to a gene. The CDR3 has 12 residues. CDR3 nucleotides: TGTGCCAGCAGCCCTGGGACAGGTGAAGCTTTCTTT. This codes for CASSPGTGEAFF.

V usage is TRBV28 and J usage is TRBJ1-2; TRBD1 is a possible D gene (6 bases). The length of the CDR3 is 12 residues. V lost 7 bases and J lost 4, with 10 bases in between. Germline V gene lookup returns CDR1 MDHEN and CDR2 SYDVKM. In DNA, the CDR3 is TGTGCCAGCACCGGCAGGGGCTATGGCTACACCTTC. Translated: CASTGRGYGYTF.

The sample holds a few counts of this clone. The J gene is TRBJ1-2, the V gene TRBV4-3; 10 nucleotides align to TRBD1. Germline V gene data show CDR1 as LGHNA and CDR2 as YSLEER. This CDR3 region has 18 residues. V lost 0 bases, J lost 4 bases, and 11 bases stayed unmatched. In nucleotides, the CDR3 is TGCGCCAGCAGCCAAGATGTGACAGGGGGCGCCATTAGCTATGGCTACACCTTC. It encodes CASSQDVTGGAISYGYTF.

The chain is built from TRBV28 and TRBJ2-7, with 7 nucleotides matching TRBD1. The V segment lost 3 bases and the J segment 3 bases; nucleotides outside the gene matches: 5. Germline-derived CDR1 and CDR2 are MDHEN and SYDVKM. The CDR3 sequence is 14 residues long. CDR3 nucleotides: TGTGCCAGCAGTTTTATGGGACAGCTCTACGAGCAGTACTTC. It encodes CASSFMGQLYEQYF. Supplemented by reference TRBV28 and TRBJ2-7, the full variable domain reads DVKVTQSSRYLVKRTGEKVFLECVQDMDHENMFWYRQDPGLGLRLIYFSYDVKMKEKGDIPEGYSVSREKKERFSLILESASTNQTSMYLCASSFMGQLYEQYFGPGTRLTVT.

J is TRBJ2-1 and V is TRBV5-1; a weak D match, TRBD1 (6 bases). V shed 10 bases and J shed 5 bases, with 16 bases lying between them. CDR3 length: 13 amino acids. The germline V gene encodes CDR1 SGHRS and CDR2 YFSETQ. CDR3 sequence (DNA): TGCGCCTGTAGGTCAGGGGAGCACAATGAGCAGTTCTTC. Amino acids: CACRSGEHNEQFF.

The count of this clone is one. V usage is TRBV7-2 and J usage is TRBJ1-3, with D possibly TRBD1 on 5 matching bases. Germline V lookup: CDR1 SGHTA, CDR2 FQGNSA. The CDR3 sequence is 17 residues long. V was cut by 2 bases and J by 0 bases, with 14 bases left in between. CDR3 in DNA: TGTGCCAGCAGCTTATTGGACATCCTGAGCTCTGGAAACACCATATATTTT. As protein: CASSLLDILSSGNTIYF.

The CDR3 here is CATSDPRWDSSEQYF. The CDR3, as DNA: TGTGCCACCAGTGATCCCAGGTGGGACAGTTCCGAGCAGTACTTC. This chain uses TRBV24-1 with TRBJ2-7; 7 bases are shared with TRBD1. The CDR3 covers 15 residues. After removal of 3 bases from V and 6 bases from J, the junction contained 10 bases not matched to a gene. The germline V gene encodes CDR1 KGHDR and CDR2 SFDVKD.

V usage is TRBV19 and J usage is TRBJ1-1; TRBD1 aligns across 7 bases. With V trimmed by 6 bases and J by 4 bases, 8 bases remained unmatched. Germline CDR1 is LNHDA and CDR2 is SQIVND (reference sequence). There are 14 residues in the CDR3. CDR3: CASRWDREGTEAFF. As DNA, the CDR3 is TGTGCCAGTAGGTGGGACAGAGAAGGCACTGAAGCTTTCTTT.

The rearrangement joins TRBV4-3 to TRBJ1-2; TRBD1 is a possible D gene (6 bases). V dropped 4 bases and J dropped 5 bases, with 26 bases sitting between them. Looked up from germline, CDR1 is LGHNA and CDR2 is YSLEER. The CDR3 is made up of 18 amino acids. CDR3 in DNA: TGCGCCAGCAGCCGAGACCCGGTAAGAGACAGGAGTTCATATGGCTACACCTTC. Translated, it gives CASSRDPVRDRSSYGYTF.

This sequence joins TRBV29-1 and TRBJ1-2, with TRBD1 matching 9 bases. The length of the CDR3 is 14 residues. CDR1 SQVTM and CDR2 ANQGSEA come from the germline V gene. With V trimmed by 5 bases and J by 1 base, 5 bases remained unmatched. The CDR3 loop is CSVPDRGINYGYTF. CDR3 coding DNA: TGCAGCGTTCCGGACAGGGGAATTAACTATGGCTACACCTTC.

The CDR3 region is CASSRPGTGGGLKVEAFF. The CDR3 DNA reads as TGCGCCAGCAGCAGGCCCGGGACAGGGGGCGGCCTTAAGGTTGAAGCTTTCTTT. The chain recombines TRBV5-1 with TRBJ1-1; 12 nucleotides align to TRBD1. The CDR3 extends over 18 amino acids. Germline trimming cut 4 bases from V and 7 bases from J; bases unmatched to any gene: 17. Per the germline V gene, CDR1 is SGHRS and CDR2 is YFSETQ.

This clone has at least ten counts. The chain links TRBV3-1 (or the pseudogene TRBV3-2) to TRBJ1-5; D might be TRBD1 (5 bases). Germline CDR1 is LGHDT and CDR2 is YNNKEL (reference sequence). Deletions cut 7 bases from V and 2 bases from J, with 21 bases between. CDR3 length: 17 residues. In DNA form, the CDR3 reads TGTGCCAGCAAACCCAAGGAGGGACCCCGGGGCAATCAGCCCCAGCATTTT. Protein sequence: CASKPKEGPRGNQPQHF.

V and J are TRBV9 and TRBJ2-1; 10 nucleotides line up with TRBD2. CDR3 size: 15 residues. Unmatched junction bases numbered 5, after V lost 4 bases and J lost 4 bases. The V gene's germline CDR1 is SGDLS and CDR2 YYNGEE. This CDR3 is CASSSPSGGYNEQFF. Written as DNA, the CDR3 is TGTGCCAGCAGCTCCCCTAGCGGGGGTTACAATGAGCAGTTCTTC.